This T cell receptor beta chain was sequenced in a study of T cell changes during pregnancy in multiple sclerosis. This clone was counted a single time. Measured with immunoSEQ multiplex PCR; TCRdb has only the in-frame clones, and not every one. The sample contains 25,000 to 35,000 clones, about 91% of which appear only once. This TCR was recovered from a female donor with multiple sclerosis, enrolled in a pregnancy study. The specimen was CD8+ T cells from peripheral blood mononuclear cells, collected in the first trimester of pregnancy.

The CDR3 region is CASSPDRTYEQYF. The CDR3 DNA sequence: TGTGCCAGCAGTCCCGACAGAACCTACGAGCAGTACTTC. V usage is TRBV27 and J usage is TRBJ2-7; D is possibly TRBD1 (5 bases). Between the trimmed V and J ends, which lost 5 bases and 2 bases, there was a span of 10 bases. Germline CDR1 and CDR2: MNHEY and SMNVEV (reference sequence). The CDR3 spans 13 residues.